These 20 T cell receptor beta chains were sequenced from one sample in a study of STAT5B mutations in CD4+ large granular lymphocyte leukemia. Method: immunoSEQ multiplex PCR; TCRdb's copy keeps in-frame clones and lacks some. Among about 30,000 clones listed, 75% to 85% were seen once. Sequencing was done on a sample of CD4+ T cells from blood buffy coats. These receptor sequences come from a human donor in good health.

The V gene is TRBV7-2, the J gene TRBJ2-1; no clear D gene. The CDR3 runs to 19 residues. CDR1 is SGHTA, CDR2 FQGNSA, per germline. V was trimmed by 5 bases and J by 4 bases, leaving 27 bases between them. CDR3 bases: TGTGCCAGCAGCACACGTCCCGTGACGGTTCGGTCAGATTACAATGAGCAGTTCTTC. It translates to CASSTRPVTVRSDYNEQFF. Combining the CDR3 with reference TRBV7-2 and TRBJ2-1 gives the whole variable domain GAGVSQSPSNKVTEKGKDVELRCDPISGHTALYWYRQSLGQGLEFLIYFQGNSAPDKSGLPSDRFSAERTGGSVSTLTIQRTQQEDSAVYLCASSTRPVTVRSDYNEQFFGPGTRLTVL.

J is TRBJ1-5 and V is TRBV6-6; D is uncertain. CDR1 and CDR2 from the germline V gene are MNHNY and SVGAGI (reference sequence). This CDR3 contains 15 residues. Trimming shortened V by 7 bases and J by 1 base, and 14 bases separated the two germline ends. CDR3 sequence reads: CASKRRQDSNQPQHF. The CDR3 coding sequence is TGTGCCAGCAAAAGAAGGCAGGACAGCAATCAGCCCCAGCATTTT.

In DNA, the CDR3 is TGTGCCAGCACCTCCTCCAAGGGACGTGGCTACACCTTC. Protein sequence: CASTSSKGRGYTF. The chain uses TRBV28 and TRBJ1-2; perhaps TRBD1 as D (5 bases). The CDR3 has 13 residues. The V gene lost 7 bases and the J gene lost 7 bases, with 16 bases spanning the gap. Germline CDR1 is MDHEN and CDR2 is SYDVKM.

CDR3 nucleotide sequence: TGTGCCAGCAGTTTATACAGGGATGGGTTAACCGAGCAGTACTTC. Residues: CASSLYRDGLTEQYF. The gene calls are TRBV27 and TRBJ2-7, with TRBD1 as a possible D gene (6 bases). Germline V gives CDR1 MNHEY, CDR2 SMNVEV (reference sequence). Trimming left V 1 base short and J 6 bases short, with 16 bases between. The length of the CDR3 is 15 residues.

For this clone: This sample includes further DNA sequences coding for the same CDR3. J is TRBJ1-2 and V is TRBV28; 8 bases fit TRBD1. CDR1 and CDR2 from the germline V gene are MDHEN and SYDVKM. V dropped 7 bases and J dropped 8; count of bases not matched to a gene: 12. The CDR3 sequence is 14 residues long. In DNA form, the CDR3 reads TGTGCCAGCACCTTTGGACAGGGTCGCAGCGGCTACACCTTC. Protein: CASTFGQGRSGYTF.

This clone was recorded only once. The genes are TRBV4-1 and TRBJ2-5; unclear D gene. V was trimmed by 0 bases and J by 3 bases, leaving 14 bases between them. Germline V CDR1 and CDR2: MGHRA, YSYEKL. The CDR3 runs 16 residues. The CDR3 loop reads CASSQDLSAVKETQYF. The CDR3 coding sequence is TGCGCCAGCAGCCAAGATTTGTCGGCAGTCAAAGAGACCCAGTACTTC.

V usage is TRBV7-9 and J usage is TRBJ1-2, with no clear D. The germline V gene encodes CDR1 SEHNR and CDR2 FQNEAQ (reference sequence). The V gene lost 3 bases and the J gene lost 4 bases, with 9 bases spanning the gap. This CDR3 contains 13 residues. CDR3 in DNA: TGTGCCAGCAGCTTTTTCTCGAGCTATGGCTACACCTTC. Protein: CASSFFSSYGYTF.

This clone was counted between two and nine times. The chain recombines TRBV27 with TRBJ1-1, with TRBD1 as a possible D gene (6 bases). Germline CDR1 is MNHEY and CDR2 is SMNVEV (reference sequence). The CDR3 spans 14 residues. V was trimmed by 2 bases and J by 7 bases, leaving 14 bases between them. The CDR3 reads CASSLQGTGGEAFF. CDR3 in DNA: TGTGCCAGCAGTTTACAGGGGACTGGGGGTGAAGCTTTCTTT.

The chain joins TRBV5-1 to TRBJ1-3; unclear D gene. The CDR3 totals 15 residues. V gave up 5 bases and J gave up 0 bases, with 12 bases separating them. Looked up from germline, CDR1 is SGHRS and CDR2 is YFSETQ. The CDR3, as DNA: TGCGCCAGCAGTCTGAATTGGGTCTCTGGAAACACCATATATTTT. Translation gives CASSLNWVSGNTIYF.

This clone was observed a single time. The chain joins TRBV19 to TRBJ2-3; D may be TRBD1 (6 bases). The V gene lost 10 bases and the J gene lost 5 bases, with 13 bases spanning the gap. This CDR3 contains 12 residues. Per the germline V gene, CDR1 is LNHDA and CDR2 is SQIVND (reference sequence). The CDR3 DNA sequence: TGTGCCACCCGGCAGGGGATAGATACGCAGTATTTT. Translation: CATRQGIDTQYF.

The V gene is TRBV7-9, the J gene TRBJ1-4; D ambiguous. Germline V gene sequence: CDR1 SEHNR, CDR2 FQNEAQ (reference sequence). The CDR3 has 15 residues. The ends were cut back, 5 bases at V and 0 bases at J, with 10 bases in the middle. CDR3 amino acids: CASSTYRSTNEKLFF. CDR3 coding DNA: TGTGCCAGCAGCACCTACAGATCAACTAATGAAAAACTGTTTTTT.

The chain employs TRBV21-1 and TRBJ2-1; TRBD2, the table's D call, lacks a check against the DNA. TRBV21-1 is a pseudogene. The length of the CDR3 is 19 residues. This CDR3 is CASSKEGLAGENSYNEQFF. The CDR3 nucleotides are TGTGCCAGCAGCAAAGAGGGACTAGCGGGAGAGAACTCCTACAATGAGCAGTTCTTC.

CDR3 nucleotides: TGCGCCAGCAGCTTGGTGACTAGCGGTTCCGGGGAGCTGTTTTTT. Encoded protein: CASSLVTSGSGELFF. This chain links TRBV5-1 with TRBJ2-2; 9 positions match TRBD2. The J segment lost 6 bases and the V segment lost 0 bases, leaving 3 bases of the junction unmatched. The length of the CDR3 is 15 residues. Germline V gives CDR1 SGHRS, CDR2 YFSETQ.

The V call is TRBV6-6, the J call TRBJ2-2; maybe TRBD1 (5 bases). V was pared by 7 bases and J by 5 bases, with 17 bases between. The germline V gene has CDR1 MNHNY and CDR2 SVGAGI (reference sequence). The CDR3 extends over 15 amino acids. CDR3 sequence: CASIGSDKGTGELFF. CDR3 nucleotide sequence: TGTGCCAGCATCGGGTCGGATAAGGGGACCGGGGAGCTGTTTTTT.

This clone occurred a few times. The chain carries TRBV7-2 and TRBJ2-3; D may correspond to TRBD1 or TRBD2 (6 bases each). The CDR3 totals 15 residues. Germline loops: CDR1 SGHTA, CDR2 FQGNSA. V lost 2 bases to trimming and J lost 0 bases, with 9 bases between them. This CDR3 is CASSLRGASTDTQYF. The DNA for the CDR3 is TGTGCCAGCAGCTTAAGGGGGGCTAGCACAGATACGCAGTATTTT.

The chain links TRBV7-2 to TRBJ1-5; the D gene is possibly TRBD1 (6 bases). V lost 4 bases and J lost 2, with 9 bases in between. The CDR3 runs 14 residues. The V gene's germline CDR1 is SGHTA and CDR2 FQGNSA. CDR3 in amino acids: CASSSNRGNQPQHF. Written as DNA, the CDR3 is TGTGCCAGCAGCTCAAACAGGGGCAATCAGCCCCAGCATTTT. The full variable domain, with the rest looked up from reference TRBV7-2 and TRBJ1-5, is GAGVSQSPSNKVTEKGKDVELRCDPISGHTALYWYRQSLGQGLEFLIYFQGNSAPDKSGLPSDRFSAERTGGSVSTLTIQRTQQEDSAVYLCASSSNRGNQPQHFGDGTRLSIL.

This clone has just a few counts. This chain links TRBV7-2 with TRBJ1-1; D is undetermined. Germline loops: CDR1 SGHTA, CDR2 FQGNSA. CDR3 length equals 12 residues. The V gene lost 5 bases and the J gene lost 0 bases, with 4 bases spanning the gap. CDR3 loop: CASSVLNTEAFF. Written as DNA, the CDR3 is TGTGCCAGCAGCGTGTTGAACACTGAAGCTTTCTTT.

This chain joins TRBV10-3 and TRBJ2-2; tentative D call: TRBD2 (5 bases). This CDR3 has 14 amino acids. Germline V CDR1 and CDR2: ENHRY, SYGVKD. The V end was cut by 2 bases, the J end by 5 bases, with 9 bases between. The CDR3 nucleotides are TGTGCCATCAGTGAGGGAGGATTTACCGGGGAGCTGTTTTTT. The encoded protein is CAISEGGFTGELFF.

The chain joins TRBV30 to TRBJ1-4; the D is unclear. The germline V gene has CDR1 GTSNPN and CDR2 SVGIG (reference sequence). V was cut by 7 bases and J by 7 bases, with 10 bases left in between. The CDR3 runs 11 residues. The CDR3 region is CALRRVEKLFF. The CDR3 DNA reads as TGTGCCTTACGGCGGGTTGAAAAACTGTTTTTT.

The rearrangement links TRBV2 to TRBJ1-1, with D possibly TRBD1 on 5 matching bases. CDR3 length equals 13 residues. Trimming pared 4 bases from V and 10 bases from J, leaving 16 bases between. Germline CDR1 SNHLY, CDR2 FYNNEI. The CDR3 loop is CASSGDYGSGAFF. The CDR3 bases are TGTGCCAGCAGTGGGGACTATGGGAGTGGAGCTTTCTTT.